These 27 T cell receptor beta chains were sequenced from one sample in a study of glioma-infiltrating T cells. Using RNA template, CDR3s of TCR alpha and beta were amplified with iRepertoire arm-PCR. Using its own MiXCR run on the multiplex PCR reads, TCRdb lists one record per CDR3 protein. Here the sample spans over 80,000 distinct CDR3 sequences, 40% being singletons. The specimen was glioma tissue, nonneoplastic brain tissue, or PBMCs (not recorded which). The receptors stem from a human donor with low-grade glioma or glioblastoma, undergoing nonglioma brain surgery, or in good health (not recorded which).

This clonotype was found many times. The chain joins TRBV6-2 or TRBV6-3 to TRBJ2-1, with D maybe TRBD1 (6 bases). The CDR3 sequence is 14 residues long. Trimming took off 8 bases at V and 5 bases at J, with 16 bases between the two ends. Per the germline V gene, CDR1 is MNHEY and CDR2 is SVGEGT. The CDR3 loop is CASQPRGRHNEQFF. The CDR3 bases are TGTGCCAGCCAACCCAGGGGACGACACAATGAGCAGTTCTTC.

Ten or more counts support this clonotype. This chain uses TRBV6-1 with TRBJ1-4; D is undetermined. The CDR3 length is 14 residues. Trimming removed 5 bases from V and 0 bases from J, with 7 bases in between. The germline V gene encodes CDR1 MNHNS and CDR2 SASEGT. CDR3 in amino acids: CASSSGATNEKLFF. Here the CDR3 DNA reads TGTGCCAGCAGTTCGGGTGCAACTAATGAAAAACTGTTTTTT.

The chain has TRBV4-2 and TRBJ2-2; 9 positions agree with TRBD2. There are 17 residues in the CDR3. Germline CDR1 is LGHNA and CDR2 is YNFKEQ. Germline trimming cut 4 bases from V and 4 bases from J; bases unmatched to any gene: 10. This chain's CDR3 is CASSLEGLATSTGELFF. In nucleotides, the CDR3 is TGTGCCAGCAGCCTCGAAGGACTAGCGACGAGCACCGGGGAGCTGTTTTTT.

On this clonotype itself: Its ends do not fully match the called genes, so a read error is possible. J is TRBJ2-1 and V is TRBV19; D is uncertain. The germline V gene encodes CDR1 LNHDA and CDR2 SQIVND (reference sequence). The CDR3 runs to 11 residues. The CDR3 nucleotides are TGTGCCTCCCCCCCGGGCAATGATCAGTTCTTC. The encoded protein is CASPPGNDQFF.

About this clonotype itself: At one end, the junction sequence differs from germline, possibly due to a read error. The chain links TRBV6-2 or TRBV6-3 to TRBJ1-2; D not certain. The CDR3 is 13 amino acids. The V gene's germline CDR1 is MNHEY and CDR2 SVGEGT. DNA for the CDR3: TGTACCAGCAGTTATGGCAGGAACTATGGCTACACATTC. This sequence encodes CTSSYGRNYGYTF.

This clonotype was seen ten or more times. The chain combines TRBV11-2 with TRBJ1-5; possibly TRBD1 for D (5 bases). V lost 5 bases and J 4 bases, leaving 12 bases between the germline ends. The germline V gene encodes CDR1 SGHAT and CDR2 FQNNGV. This CDR3 is 14 amino acids long. CDR3 amino acids: CASSRDRLNQPQHF. DNA of the CDR3: TGTGCCAGCAGCCGGGACCGGTTGAATCAGCCCCAGCATTTT.

The J gene is TRBJ2-6, the V gene TRBV2; 16 bases line up with TRBD2. Trimming took 9 bases from V and 0 from J; bases not matched to a gene: 2. The germline CDR1 and CDR2 sequences are SNHLY and FYNNEI. The CDR3 length is 17 residues. Here the CDR3 DNA reads TGTGCCAGGGGGACTAGCGGGAGGGCCTCTGGGGCCAACGTCCTGACTTTC. This translates into CARGTSGRASGANVLTF.

Of note for this clonotype: The junction departs from the called germline gene at one end, perhaps through a read error. Here the CDR3 reads CASGEDRLNIEAFF. The CDR3 coding sequence is TGTGCCAGCGGTGAGGACAGATTGAACATTGAAGCTTTCTTT. The V gene is TRBV2, the J gene TRBJ1-1, with a tentative D call TRBD1 (6 bases). The CDR3 totals 14 residues. The V gene's germline CDR1 is SNHLY and CDR2 FYNNEI. Drawing the rest from reference TRBV2 and TRBJ1-1, the complete variable domain is EPEVTQTPSHQVTQMGQEVILRCVPISNHLYFYWYRQILGQKVEFLVSFYNNEISEKSEIFDDQFSVERPDGSNFTLKIRSTKLEDSAMYFCASGEDRLNIEAFFGQGTRLTVV.

On this clonotype itself: This clone may be a read error of a much larger clone one base away. The chain combines TRBV10-2 with TRBJ2-1; no firm D call. CDR1 WSHSY and CDR2 SAAADI come from the germline V gene. The CDR3 totals 12 residues. Trimming removed 4 bases at V and 10 bases at J, with 11 bases between. DNA of the CDR3: TGCGCCAGCAGTGTGACAATCTACGAGCAGTTCTTC. Its protein product is CASSVTIYEQFF.

This clonotype was found many times. The rearrangement uses TRBV19 and TRBJ2-5; no firm D call. V gave up 3 bases and J gave up 4 bases, with 12 bases separating them. The CDR3 length is 14 residues. Germline V gives CDR1 LNHDA, CDR2 SQIVND (reference sequence). CDR3 DNA sequence: TGTGCCAGTAGTATCATGGCAATGGGAGAGACCCAGTACTTC. Encoded protein: CASSIMAMGETQYF.

Concerning this clonotype itself: Given a much more abundant clone one base away, this may be a read error. This sequence joins TRBV4-2 and TRBJ2-2; 12 bases are shared with TRBD2. The germline gives CDR1 LGHNA, CDR2 YNFKEQ. V shed 4 bases and J 2 bases; nucleotides not matched to a gene: 11. The CDR3 extends over 19 amino acids. The CDR3 DNA sequence: TGTGCCAGCAGCCGCATTTTGGCTAGCGGGGGGGAAAACACCGGGGAGCTGTTTTTT. It specifies CASSRILASGGENTGELFF.

As concerns this clonotype: The conserved phenylalanine or tryptophan normally closing the CDR3 is absent here, so this likely arose from a read error. This sequence joins TRBV4-1 and TRBJ2-1; 7 bases agree with TRBD1. Germline CDR1 is MGHRA and CDR2 is YSYEKL. The V and J ends lost 7 bases and 8 bases, in that order; junction bases with no gene match: 14. This CDR3 comprises 15 residues. CDR3 bases: TGCGCCAGCATCCACCGGGACAGTCAAGTAGATGAGCAGTTCCTC. It translates to CASIHRDSQVDEQFL.

This clonotype was picked up many times. The chain combines TRBV3-1 with TRBJ1-1; no clear D. The V end lost 1 base, the J end lost 1 base, and 7 bases lay between the germline ends. Germline assignment: CDR1 LGHDT and CDR2 YNNKEL (reference sequence). There are 14 residues in the CDR3. CDR3 amino acids: CASSQALPNTEAFF. In nucleotides, the CDR3 is TGTGCCAGCAGCCAAGCCTTACCGAACACTGAAGCTTTCTTT.

At least ten counts were recorded for this clonotype. The genes are TRBV6-1 and TRBJ1-5; D gene ambiguous. Trimming left V 10 bases short and J 4 bases short, with 5 bases between. This CDR3 has 10 residues. The V gene's germline CDR1 is MNHNS and CDR2 SASEGT. For the CDR3, the DNA is TGTGCCAACAAAAATCAGCCCCAGCATTTT. Amino acids: CANKNQPQHF.

Notes on this clonotype: Possible read error: a much larger clone is one base away. This chain links TRBV5-4 with TRBJ2-1, with D possibly being TRBD1 (6 bases). This CDR3 contains 15 residues. Trimming removed 0 bases from V and 2 bases from J, with 9 bases in between. Germline lookup yields CDR1 SGHNT and CDR2 YYREEE (reference sequence). The chain's CDR3 is CASSLADRPYNEQFF. The CDR3 DNA follows: TGTGCCAGCAGCTTGGCAGACAGGCCCTACAATGAGCAGTTCTTC. Full variable domain (outside the CDR3, taken from reference TRBV5-4 and TRBJ2-1): ETGVTQSPTHLIKTRGQQVTLRCSSQSGHNTVSWYQQALGQGPQFIFQYYREEENGRGNFPPRFSGLQFPNYSSELNVNALELDDSALYLCASSLADRPYNEQFFGPGTRLTVL.

Points on this clonotype: This may come from a read error, since a much larger clone is one base off. The CDR3 end shows no conserved phenylalanine or tryptophan, and so a read error is likely. This chain links TRBV2 with TRBJ1-4, with a weak D call TRBD1 (5 bases). Germline V gene sequence: CDR1 SNHLY, CDR2 FYNNEI. Trimming took off 2 bases at V and 4 bases at J, with 11 bases between the two ends. This CDR3 is built from 15 residues. CDR3 in amino acids: CASSEWGRNNEKLFL. The CDR3 DNA reads as TGTGCCAGCAGTGAATGGGGACGGAATAATGAAAAACTGTTTCTT.

This clonotype appeared many times. The chain links TRBV10-2 to TRBJ1-1; D possibly corresponds to TRBD1 (6 bases). Germline V lookup: CDR1 WSHSY, CDR2 SAAADI. Between the trimmed V and J ends, which lost 1 base and 7 bases, there was a span of 13 bases. This CDR3 spans 14 amino acids. The CDR3 spells CASSEWGRRNEAFF. The CDR3 nucleotides are TGCGCCAGCAGTGAGTGGGGGCGAAGAAATGAAGCTTTCTTT.

On this clonotype: This could be a read error, since a much larger clone is one nucleotide away. V is TRBV20-1 and J is TRBJ1-1; no reliable D call. CDR1 and CDR2 (germline): DFQATT, SNEGSKA (reference sequence). The CDR3 runs 12 residues. The CDR3 spells CSAEESRGKAFF. The CDR3 nucleotides are TGCAGCGCTGAAGAGTCTCGTGGGAAAGCTTTCTTT.

This clonotype came up many times. This chain links TRBV5-6 with TRBJ1-2, with 8 bases aligning to TRBD1. Germline CDR1 is SGHDT and CDR2 is YYEEEE. V shed 3 bases and J 3 bases; nucleotides not matched to a gene: 4. This CDR3 is 14 amino acids long. DNA for the CDR3: TGTGCCAGCAGCTCGCAGGGGGCGGACTATGGCTACACCTTC. It yields the protein CASSSQGADYGYTF.

This clonotype was seen at least ten times. The chain couples TRBV28 to TRBJ2-7, with 7 nucleotides matching TRBD1. After removal of 4 bases from V and 4 bases from J, the junction contained 4 bases not matched to a gene. CDR1 and CDR2 from the germline V gene are MDHEN and SYDVKM. CDR3 length equals 13 residues. This chain's CDR3 is CASSSPGQYEQYF. CDR3 DNA sequence: TGTGCCAGCAGTTCTCCGGGACAGTACGAGCAGTACTTC.

This clonotype came up many times. J is TRBJ2-7 and V is TRBV7-8; 10 bases are shared with TRBD1. The length of the CDR3 is 15 residues. V lost 1 base to trimming and J lost 3 bases; unmatched junction nucleotides: 3. Per the germline V gene, CDR1 is SGHVS and CDR2 is FQNEAQ. For the CDR3, the DNA is TGTGCCAGCAGCTTAGACTGGGACAGGGGCTACGAGCAGTACTTC. This translates into CASSLDWDRGYEQYF.

For this clonotype: This CDR3 is missing its conserved last phenylalanine or tryptophan, likely due to a read error. V and J are TRBV4-1 and TRBJ2-1; weak D call: TRBD1 (5 bases). The germline CDR1 and CDR2 sequences are MGHRA and YSYEKL. The V and J ends lost 4 bases and 4 bases respectively, with 14 bases between them. The CDR3 length is 15 residues. DNA of the CDR3: TGCGCCAGCAGCCCCAGGACACCCTCTTACAATGAGCAGTTCTCC. Its protein is CASSPRTPSYNEQFS.

As regards this clonotype: This could be a read error, since a much larger clone is one nucleotide away. The chain joins TRBV7-2 to TRBJ1-2; D is unresolved. Germline V gives CDR1 SGHTA, CDR2 FQGNSA. This CDR3 spans 15 amino acids. DNA of the CDR3: TGTGACAGCAGCTCCCAGACCGTAAACTTGGTCGGCTACACCTTC. This codes for CDSSSQTVNLVGYTF.

This clonotype was detected once. One end of the junction fails to match germline, which may point to a read error. The chain carries TRBV6-2 or TRBV6-3 and TRBJ2-7; 11 bases are shared with TRBD2. The CDR3 has 17 amino acids. Germline values: CDR1 MNHEY, CDR2 SVGEGT. This chain's CDR3 is CASSRTAGTSGSYEQCF. In DNA form, the CDR3 reads TGTGCTAGCAGTCGTACAGCCGGGACTAGCGGATCCTACGAGCAGTGCTTC.

J is TRBJ2-1 and V is TRBV6-6; 9 nucleotides agree with TRBD2. J was trimmed by 4 bases and V by 6 bases; bases with no gene match: 4. The CDR3 contains 14 residues. CDR1 and CDR2 from the germline V gene are MNHNY and SVGAGI (reference sequence). Here the CDR3 reads CASRGAGGYNEQFF. The CDR3 DNA reads TGTGCCAGCAGGGGAGCGGGAGGATACAATGAGCAGTTCTTC.

This clonotype occurred once. A read error may explain this, as a much larger clone is one base away. For the CDR3, the DNA is TGCAGCGTTGTCTGGCAGCCCGAGGGGGACCAAGAGACCCAGTACTTC. It specifies CSVVWQPEGDQETQYF. V and J are TRBV29-1 and TRBJ2-5, with a weak D call TRBD1 (6 bases). Trimming shortened V by 4 bases and J by 0 bases, and 18 bases separated the two germline ends. Germline V gene lookup returns CDR1 SQVTM and CDR2 ANQGSEA. The CDR3 runs 16 residues.

This clonotype occurred many times. The chain recombines TRBV29-1 with TRBJ2-6; D call uncertain. The CDR3 sequence is 13 residues long. Germline-derived CDR1 and CDR2 are SQVTM and ANQGSEA. The germline V and J ends were trimmed by 3 bases and 1 base, with 4 bases remaining between them. Here the CDR3 DNA reads TGCAGCGTTGAGGCATCTGGGGCCAACGTCCTGACTTTC. It is translated as CSVEASGANVLTF.